This T cell receptor beta chain came from a study of T cells in Graves' hyperthyroidism and ophthalmopathy. Study details: It was at initial diagnosis, before any treatment, that peripheral blood was collected.

Not enrolled were patients with uncontrolled infection, other autoimmune disease, pregnancy or lactation. Diagnosis rested on symptoms, serum thyroxine and TRAb, thyroid ultrasound, and orbital computed tomography. PBMCs came from about 10 ml fresh peripheral blood. TCR beta CDR3 sequences were amplified from RNA transcripts. TCR CDR3 underwent first-round RT-PCR with the HTBI primer set. MiXCR was run by TCRdb on the multiplex PCR reads, yielding one entry per CDR3 protein. The table records 390,000 or so distinct CDR3 sequences, roughly 14% of them present only once. The CDR3 is made up of 17 amino acids. Trimming cost V 6 bases and J 3 bases, with 21 bases left between them. Germline V gene lookup returns CDR1 MNHNS and CDR2 SASEGT.

This sequence originates from a man aged 18 to 29 with Graves' ophthalmopathy. The chain combines TRBV6-1 with TRBJ1-5, with a weak D call TRBD1 (5 bases). Sequenced: blood. CDR3 sequence reads: CASSSVSGGGPNQPQHF. The CDR3 DNA sequence: TGTGCCAGCAGCTCGGTCTCGGGCGGGGGACCCAATCAGCCCCAGCATTTT.